The 9 T cell receptor beta chains reported below all come from one sample, sequenced in a study of T cell repertoires in cytomegalovirus infection. Via MiXCR, TCRdb re-called the reads, giving one row per CDR3 protein. Of about 460,000 distinct CDR3 sequences in the sample, around 11% were seen once. Sequencing used PBMCs. These receptors were taken from a human donor in good health (CMV status not recorded). Some clones in this sample may be carry-over from other donors' samples.

The rearrangement links TRBV5-1 to TRBJ2-5; TRBD1 aligns across 9 bases. The germline gives CDR1 SGHRS, CDR2 YFSETQ. This CDR3 spans 14 amino acids. The trim removed 4 bases at V and 5 bases at J, leaving 6 bases unmatched. The CDR3 DNA reads as TGCGCCAGCAGCCCCGGGACAGGGATGGAGACCCAGTACTTC. Translating gives CASSPGTGMETQYF.

Ten or more counts support this clonotype. The chain joins TRBV6-1 to TRBJ1-5; D possibly corresponds to TRBD1 (6 bases). Germline V CDR1 and CDR2: MNHNS, SASEGT. The CDR3 length is 14 residues. V lost 4 bases to trimming and J lost 9 bases, with 16 bases between them. CDR3 coding DNA: TGTGCCAGCAGTGTGGACAGCCGGGGGACGCCCCAGCATTTT. Protein: CASSVDSRGTPQHF.

The chain has TRBV5-3 and TRBJ1-2, with a weak D call TRBD1 (5 bases). TRBV5-3 is filed as an ORF, its function uncertain. This CDR3 comprises 13 residues. The V end was cut by 9 bases, the J end by 2 bases, with 14 bases between. The CDR3 spells CATSLKGNYGYTF. The CDR3 DNA is TGTGCCACCAGCTTGAAGGGGAACTATGGCTACACCTTC.

This clonotype was counted at least ten times. V gene TRBV28 combines with J gene TRBJ2-2; D unresolved. This CDR3 comprises 12 residues. Between the trimmed V and J ends, which lost 7 bases and 1 base, there was a span of 4 bases. Germline CDR1 reads MDHEN; CDR2 reads SYDVKM. The CDR3 is CASKQNTGELFF. The CDR3 DNA sequence: TGTGCCAGCAAGCAGAACACCGGGGAGCTGTTTTTT.

V is TRBV2 and J is TRBJ2-3; possible D gene TRBD2, 5 bases. Germline V CDR1 and CDR2: SNHLY, FYNNEI. This CDR3 comprises 13 residues. Trimming cost V 6 bases and J 4 bases, with 11 bases left between them. The CDR3: CASRGNSADTQYF. The CDR3 DNA is TGTGCCAGCAGGGGTAATAGCGCAGATACGCAGTATTTT.

In this sample, this clonotype turned up many times. The J gene is TRBJ1-2, the V gene TRBV5-6; 9 bases fit TRBD1. Germline V lookup: CDR1 SGHDT, CDR2 YYEEEE. The CDR3 covers 16 residues. V was pared by 5 bases and J by 4 bases, with 12 bases of the junction left unmatched. DNA for the CDR3: TGTGCCAGCAGTCCCGGAACGGGACAGGGAGGCTATGGCTACACCTTC. Translated, it gives CASSPGTGQGGYGYTF.

The gene calls are TRBV6-5 and TRBJ1-1, with D unclear. Germline V CDR1 and CDR2: MNHEY, SVGAGI. V lost 7 bases, J lost 1 base, and 10 bases lay in between. The length of the CDR3 is 13 residues. CDR3 nucleotides: TGTGCCAGCATTCTCCCAGGGAACACTGAAGCTTTCTTT. Amino acids: CASILPGNTEAFF.

The sample holds many counts of this clonotype. The chain has TRBV27 and TRBJ2-7, with D maybe TRBD2 (5 bases). Germline-derived CDR1 and CDR2 are MNHEY and SMNVEV (reference sequence). This CDR3 region has 14 residues. With 0 bases removed from V and 7 bases from J, the gap between germline ends came to 13 bases. CDR3 coding DNA: TGTGCCAGCAGTTTATCCCCCCTAGCCCCGGAGCAGTACTTC. Its protein is CASSLSPLAPEQYF.

The rearrangement joins TRBV5-1 to TRBJ2-2; D remains unclear. The CDR3 loop spans 13 amino acids. Germline CDR1 reads SGHRS; CDR2 reads YFSETQ. V was shortened by 1 base and J by 5 bases, with 6 bases between the two germline ends. Here the CDR3 DNA reads TGCGCCAGCAGCTTGAGGGAAACCGGGGAGCTGTTTTTT. Translating it yields CASSLRETGELFF.